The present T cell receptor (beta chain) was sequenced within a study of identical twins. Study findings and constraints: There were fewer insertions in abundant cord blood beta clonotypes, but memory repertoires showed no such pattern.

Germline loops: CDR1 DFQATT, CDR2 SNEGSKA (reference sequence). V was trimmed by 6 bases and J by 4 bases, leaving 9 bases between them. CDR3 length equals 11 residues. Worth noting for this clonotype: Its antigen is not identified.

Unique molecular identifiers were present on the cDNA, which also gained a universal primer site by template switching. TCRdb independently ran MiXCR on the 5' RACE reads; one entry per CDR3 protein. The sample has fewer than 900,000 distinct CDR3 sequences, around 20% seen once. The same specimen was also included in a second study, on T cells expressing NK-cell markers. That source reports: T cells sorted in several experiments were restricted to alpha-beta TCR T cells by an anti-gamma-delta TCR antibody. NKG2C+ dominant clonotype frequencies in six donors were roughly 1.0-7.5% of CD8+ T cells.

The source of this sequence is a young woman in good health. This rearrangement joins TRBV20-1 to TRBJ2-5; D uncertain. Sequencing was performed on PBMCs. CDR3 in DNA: TGCAGTGCGCGCCCCCTAGAGACCCAGTACTTC. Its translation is CSARPLETQYF.